This section outlines one T cell receptor beta chain sequence together with its context. The data are from a study of blood T cell repertoires in COVID-19. Study-wide background: COVID-19 samples collected from the United States, Italy and Spain covered acute and convalescent phases. The analysed material was cDNA or gDNA that came from T cells, B-cell-depleted T cells, or PBMCs.

The V end was cut by 4 bases, the J end by 6 bases, with 14 bases between. This CDR3 is built from 15 residues. Germline loops: CDR1 SGDLS, CDR2 YYNGEE. Under the authors' procedure: Using reference gene primer amplification, nucleated cell counts were estimated. Sequencing was performed with immunoSEQ multiplex PCR; in TCRdb, only in-frame clones are kept and a portion is missing. For V, J and clone size, that table is used; D and trimming come from the DNA. The sample yields under 30,000 clones, 70% to 90% seen once. This TCR was sampled from a human donor with acute or convalescent COVID-19. The donor label of this sample is uncertain. The sample comprised peripheral blood. V usage is TRBV9 and J usage is TRBJ1-6; D not certain. CDR3 bases: TGTGCCAGCAGCACCCAACCAGAATCTAATTCACCCCTCCACTTT. It codes for CASSTQPESNSPLHF.